Shown below are 27 T cell receptor beta chains from a single sample sequenced in a study of cytomegalovirus exposure and HLA in healthy donors. Profiling relied on immunoSEQ multiplex PCR, and the TCRdb table lists in-frame clones only, not all of them. The table records 150,000 or so clones, roughly 84% of them present only once. Sequencing was performed on PBMCs. Every receptor here comes from a man aged 30 to 45 in good health and CMV-seropositive.

The chain has TRBV13 and TRBJ2-6, with D maybe TRBD2 (5 bases). Germline V gene lookup returns CDR1 PRHDT and CDR2 FYEKMQ (reference sequence). V lost 5 bases to trimming and J lost 2 bases, with 19 bases between them. The CDR3 is 18 amino acids. CDR3 bases: TGTGCCAGCAGCCCGGACCCCCTGGAGGATCCTGGGGCCAACGTCCTGACTTTC. Protein sequence: CASSPDPLEDPGANVLTF.

The V gene is TRBV15, the J gene TRBJ2-3; 7 positions match TRBD2. The germline gives CDR1 LNHNV, CDR2 YYDKDF (reference sequence). The CDR3 is made up of 16 amino acids. Trimming cost V 7 bases and J 4 bases; bases outside gene matches: 14. As DNA, the CDR3 is TGTGCCACCACCTCCCGCGTGGCGGGAGAAGCAGATACGCAGTATTTT. Protein sequence: CATTSRVAGEADTQYF.

The chain couples TRBV2 to TRBJ1-5; 7 positions match TRBD1. V was pared by 6 bases and J by 5 bases, with 4 bases of the junction left unmatched. The CDR3 runs 13 residues. Germline-derived CDR1 and CDR2 are SNHLY and FYNNEI. The CDR3, as DNA: TGTGCCAGCAGCCGACAGGGAGATCAGCCCCAGCATTTT. Protein sequence: CASSRQGDQPQHF. The full variable domain, rest sourced from reference TRBV2 and TRBJ1-5, is EPEVTQTPSHQVTQMGQEVILRCVPISNHLYFYWYRQILGQKVEFLVSFYNNEISEKSEIFDDQFSVERPDGSNFTLKIRSTKLEDSAMYFCASSRQGDQPQHFGDGTRLSIL.

The rearrangement links TRBV28 to TRBJ1-2; 9 nucleotides match TRBD1. CDR3 length: 13 residues. J gave up 8 bases and V 2 bases, and 3 bases lay outside the gene matches. CDR1 MDHEN and CDR2 SYDVKM come from the germline V gene. CDR3 region: CASSLGDRVGYTF. The CDR3 bases are TGTGCCAGCAGTTTAGGGGACAGGGTAGGCTACACCTTC.

The chain carries TRBV5-4 and TRBJ1-2; perhaps TRBD1 as D (6 bases). The CDR3 length is 14 residues. Trimming left V 4 bases short and J 3 bases short, with 13 bases between. Germline V CDR1 and CDR2: SGHNT, YYREEE (reference sequence). The CDR3 reads CASSPKGDYYGYTF. CDR3 DNA: TGTGCCAGCAGCCCCAAGGGGGATTACTATGGCTACACCTTC. Together with reference TRBV5-4 and TRBJ1-2, the CDR3 gives the full variable domain: ETGVTQSPTHLIKTRGQQVTLRCSSQSGHNTVSWYQQALGQGPQFIFQYYREEENGRGNFPPRFSGLQFPNYSSELNVNALELDDSALYLCASSPKGDYYGYTFGSGTRLTVV.

CDR3: CAIQTTSESYEQYF. The CDR3 bases are TGTGCCATCCAGACGACTAGCGAGAGCTACGAGCAGTACTTC. This chain links TRBV10-3 with TRBJ2-7; 8 bases agree with TRBD2. The CDR3 totals 14 residues. Trimming removed 8 bases from V and 3 bases from J; junction bases left unmatched: 9. CDR1 is ENHRY, CDR2 SYGVKD, per germline.

The rearrangement joins TRBV5-1 to TRBJ2-2; TRBD2 might be the D (6 bases). V shed 0 bases and J shed 2 bases, with 11 bases lying between them. CDR1 SGHRS and CDR2 YFSETQ come from the germline V gene. The CDR3 runs to 16 residues. The CDR3 bases are TGCGCCAGCAGCTTGGGAGTAGCGGCTAACACCGGGGAGCTGTTTTTT. This encodes CASSLGVAANTGELFF. The entire variable domain, with the rest obtained from reference TRBV5-1 and TRBJ2-2, is as follows: KAGVTQTPRYLIKTRGQQVTLSCSPISGHRSVSWYQQTPGQGLQFLFEYFSETQRNKGNFPGRFSGRQFSNSRSEMNVSTLELGDSALYLCASSLGVAANTGELFFGEGSRLTVL.

The rearrangement uses TRBV19 and TRBJ1-1; no definite D call. Between the trimmed V and J ends, which lost 5 bases and 7 bases, there was a span of 14 bases. Germline CDR1 reads LNHDA; CDR2 reads SQIVND (reference sequence). This CDR3 region has 13 residues. CDR3 sequence: CASSPLVGGEAFF. The CDR3 DNA follows: TGTGCCAGTAGTCCGTTAGTGGGAGGTGAAGCTTTCTTT.

The chain has TRBV29-1 and TRBJ2-7, with D perhaps matching TRBD1 (6 bases). V shed 5 bases and J shed 4 bases, with 15 bases lying between them. This CDR3 is built from 13 residues. Germline loops: CDR1 SQVTM, CDR2 ANQGSEA. CDR3 loop: CSVLSSGAYEQYF. CDR3 sequence (DNA): TGCAGCGTTCTCAGCTCAGGGGCTTACGAGCAGTACTTC.

The chain combines TRBV5-1 with TRBJ2-3; possibly TRBD1 for D (5 bases). This CDR3 spans 14 amino acids. Germline V lookup: CDR1 SGHRS, CDR2 YFSETQ. V dropped 4 bases and J dropped 2 bases, with 11 bases sitting between them. Here the CDR3 DNA reads TGCGCCAGCAGCAACGACAGATACACAGATACGCAGTATTTT. Translation gives CASSNDRYTDTQYF.

CDR3 in amino acids: CASAGAMDEQFF. CDR3 DNA: TGTGCCAGCGCTGGGGCGATGGATGAGCAGTTCTTC. The V call is TRBV6-5, the J call TRBJ2-1, with D maybe TRBD1 (5 bases). The germline V and J ends were trimmed by 8 bases and 8 bases, with 13 bases remaining between them. CDR3 length: 12 amino acids. The germline V gene encodes CDR1 MNHEY and CDR2 SVGAGI.

This clone was detected only once. The chain couples TRBV28 to TRBJ2-7; 9 nucleotides line up with TRBD2. V gave up 4 bases and J gave up 2 bases; unmatched junction bases: 18. Germline V gene sequence: CDR1 MDHEN, CDR2 SYDVKM. The CDR3 length is 19 residues. In DNA form, the CDR3 reads TGTGCCAGCAGTTCGGCCCCATTCCTTCCAGCGGGAGGACCCTACGAGCAGTACTTC. Its translation is CASSSAPFLPAGGPYEQYF.

This chain uses TRBV29-1 with TRBJ2-3; unclear D gene. The CDR3 extends over 14 amino acids. CDR1 and CDR2 (germline): SQVTM, ANQGSEA. The germline V and J ends were trimmed by 3 bases and 4 bases, with 14 bases remaining between them. The CDR3 nucleotides read TGCAGCGTTGACTTGAGGAGTGGCGCAGATACGCAGTATTTT. Protein: CSVDLRSGADTQYF.

The V call is TRBV5-1, the J call TRBJ1-2, with TRBD1 matching over 7 bases. The CDR3 has 13 residues. The germline gives CDR1 SGHRS, CDR2 YFSETQ. With V trimmed by 4 bases and J by 2 bases, 2 bases remained unmatched. CDR3 DNA: TGCGCCAGCAGCACGGGACAGAACTATGGCTACACCTTC. Translation: CASSTGQNYGYTF.

The chain employs TRBV7-3 and TRBJ1-1; tentative D call: TRBD1 (6 bases). Germline V gene sequence: CDR1 SGHTA, CDR2 FQGTGA. V was clipped by 2 bases and J by 5 bases, with 15 bases between them. The CDR3 is 15 amino acids. CDR3 DNA sequence: TGTGCCAGCAGCTTACGGCCAGAAAGGGGGACTGAAGCTTTCTTT. As protein: CASSLRPERGTEAFF.

This clone was found many times. The gene calls are TRBV6-5 and TRBJ1-5; 7 bases fit TRBD1. In germline, CDR1 is MNHEY, CDR2 SVGAGI. With V trimmed by 6 bases and J by 9 bases, 11 bases remained unmatched. CDR3 length: 14 residues. CDR3 protein: CASSHRDSLWPQHF. The CDR3 DNA reads TGTGCCAGCAGCCACCGGGACAGTTTATGGCCCCAGCATTTT.

V is TRBV11-3 and J is TRBJ1-3; D remains ambiguous. V was shortened by 0 bases and J by 0 bases, with 9 bases between the two germline ends. There are 16 residues in the CDR3. Germline lookup yields CDR1 SGHNT and CDR2 YENEEA. CDR3 protein: CASSLDSGDSGNTIYF. CDR3 DNA sequence: TGTGCCAGCAGCTTAGATAGCGGTGACTCTGGAAACACCATATATTTT.

CDR3 coding DNA: TGTGCCTGGAGAACAGGGAACTTCTTAAACACCATATATTTT. It specifies CAWRTGNFLNTIYF. The rearrangement uses TRBV30 and TRBJ1-3; tentatively, D is TRBD1 (6 bases). V was cut by 3 bases and J by 6 bases, with 15 bases left in between. This CDR3 is built from 14 residues. From germline, CDR1 is GTSNPN and CDR2 SVGIG (reference sequence).

The chain joins TRBV5-4 to TRBJ1-2; no firm D call. Germline CDR1 is SGHNT and CDR2 is YYREEE (reference sequence). V was shortened by 0 bases and J by 6 bases, with 18 bases between the two germline ends. This CDR3 spans 16 amino acids. The CDR3 is CASSLGGSPRWNGYTF. The CDR3 bases are TGTGCCAGCAGCTTGGGTGGCAGTCCTAGGTGGAATGGCTACACCTTC.

The chain carries TRBV5-1 and TRBJ2-7, with TRBD1 matching 7 bases. The length of the CDR3 is 17 residues. Germline V gene lookup returns CDR1 SGHRS and CDR2 YFSETQ. After removal of 2 bases from V and 2 bases from J, the junction contained 13 bases not matched to a gene. The CDR3 region is CASSFGPPGQLTYEQYF. CDR3 bases: TGCGCCAGCAGCTTCGGACCTCCGGGACAGCTAACCTACGAGCAGTACTTC.

This chain joins TRBV4-3 and TRBJ1-6; 8 bases match TRBD1. This CDR3 is built from 15 residues. J gave up 4 bases and V 1 base, and 0 bases lay outside the gene matches. CDR1 is LGHNA and CDR2 is YSLEER in the germline V gene. The CDR3 bases are TGCGCCAGCAGCCAAGGGACAGGGTATAATTCACCCCTCCACTTT. Translated, it gives CASSQGTGYNSPLHF.

The chain employs TRBV7-6 and TRBJ2-3; D is unclear. This CDR3 has 14 residues. V was clipped by 3 bases and J by 1 base, with 8 bases between them. Germline CDR1 is SGHVS and CDR2 is FNYEAQ. This chain's CDR3 is CASSLLQGTDTQYF. CDR3 nucleotide sequence: TGTGCCAGCAGCTTGTTGCAGGGCACAGATACGCAGTATTTT.

This chain joins TRBV19 and TRBJ1-1; TRBD1 aligns across 9 bases. Germline CDR1 reads LNHDA; CDR2 reads SQIVND (reference sequence). CDR3 length: 13 residues. Trimming cost V 3 bases and J 11 bases; bases outside gene matches: 7. CDR3 in amino acids: CASSISLQGAAFF. The DNA for the CDR3 is TGTGCCAGTAGTATCAGTCTACAGGGGGCCGCTTTCTTT.

The DNA of the CDR3 is TGTGCCAGCAGTTTTCCGGGGGACTTCCAAGAGACCCAGTACTTC. Protein product: CASSFPGDFQETQYF. J is TRBJ2-5 and V is TRBV28; perhaps TRBD2 as D (6 bases). Trimming cost V 3 bases and J 1 base, with 12 bases left between them. Germline loops: CDR1 MDHEN, CDR2 SYDVKM. This CDR3 is built from 15 residues.

The rearrangement links TRBV19 to TRBJ1-5; no clear D. Germline CDR1 is LNHDA and CDR2 is SQIVND (reference sequence). V lost 2 bases and J lost 6, with 5 bases in between. The CDR3 spans 12 residues. CDR3 in DNA: TGTGCCAGTAGTATATACAGTCAGCCCCAGCATTTT. This translates into CASSIYSQPQHF.

The chain links TRBV7-2 to TRBJ2-1; perhaps TRBD2 as D (5 bases). The germline V gene has CDR1 SGHTA and CDR2 FQGNSA. The CDR3 runs 16 residues. Trimming pared 5 bases from V and 8 bases from J, leaving 22 bases between. The CDR3 coding sequence is TGTGCCAGCAGCCTTACTCGGGTCCCGGCGGGCCATGAGCAGTTCTTC. It is translated as CASSLTRVPAGHEQFF. The whole variable domain, remainder taken from reference TRBV7-2 and TRBJ2-1, is GAGVSQSPSNKVTEKGKDVELRCDPISGHTALYWYRQSLGQGLEFLIYFQGNSAPDKSGLPSDRFSAERTGGSVSTLTIQRTQQEDSAVYLCASSLTRVPAGHEQFFGPGTRLTVL.

The gene calls are TRBV27 and TRBJ2-1; 9 positions agree with TRBD2. The CDR3 runs 15 residues. The germline V gene encodes CDR1 MNHEY and CDR2 SMNVEV (reference sequence). V was pared by 7 bases and J by 6 bases, with 10 bases of the junction left unmatched. For the CDR3, the DNA is TGTGCCAGCACCTGGGGGACTAGCCCCCCCAATGAGCAGTTCTTC. It yields the protein CASTWGTSPPNEQFF.